The 15 T cell receptor beta chains below were found in one sample sequenced in a study of neurological immune-mediated disorders. TCRdb re-called the 5' RACE reads through MiXCR, storing one row per CDR3 protein. The sample shows about 62,000 distinct CDR3 sequences, under 5.5% of them seen only once. The sample was PBMCs. The source is a woman aged 45-65 years with multiple sclerosis.

This clonotype has at least ten counts. The rearrangement uses TRBV28 and TRBJ2-7, with 7 bases identical to TRBD2. CDR1 is MDHEN, CDR2 SYDVKM, per germline. CDR3 length: 15 amino acids. J was trimmed by 0 bases and V by 2 bases; bases with no gene match: 4. The CDR3 spells CASSLRSGVSYEQYF. The CDR3 region has the DNA TGTGCCAGCAGTTTACGCAGCGGGGTCTCCTACGAGCAGTACTTC.

This clonotype was detected ten times or more. The V and J genes are TRBV7-2 and TRBJ2-7; TRBD2 matches 7 bases. The CDR3 is 15 residues long. Germline-derived CDR1 and CDR2 are SGHTA and FQGNSA. The trim removed 5 bases at V and 0 bases at J, leaving 7 bases unmatched. Here the CDR3 reads CASSRNPSGSYEQYF. CDR3 DNA sequence: TGTGCCAGCAGCCGTAATCCTAGCGGCTCCTACGAGCAGTACTTC.

This clonotype occurred many times. The chain uses TRBV3-1 and TRBJ2-2; D tentatively reads TRBD1 or TRBD2 (5 bases each). V dropped 4 bases and J dropped 2 bases, with 11 bases sitting between them. Per germline, CDR1 LGHDT and CDR2 YNNKEL (reference sequence). The CDR3 length is 15 residues. CDR3 in DNA: TGTGCCAGCAGCCCCGGGGCTGCAAACACCGGGGAGCTGTTTTTT. Translation gives CASSPGAANTGELFF.

There are many counts of this clonotype. The chain uses TRBV9 and TRBJ2-3; D gene unclear. V was cut by 0 bases and J by 5 bases, with 7 bases left in between. The CDR3 is 13 residues long. Germline CDR1 is SGDLS and CDR2 is YYNGEE. CDR3 coding DNA: TGTGCCAGCAGCGTAGCTTGGGGAGATACGCAGTATTTT. This codes for CASSVAWGDTQYF.

This clonotype was counted at least ten times. V usage is TRBV5-6 and J usage is TRBJ2-1; possible D gene TRBD1, 5 bases. This CDR3 is built from 15 residues. CDR1 is SGHDT, CDR2 YYEEEE, per germline. V lost 1 base and J lost 0, with 8 bases in between. This CDR3 reads CASSLRGLSYNEQFF. The CDR3 nucleotides read TGTGCCAGCAGCTTGAGGGGTCTCTCCTACAATGAGCAGTTCTTC.

This clonotype has a count of ten or more. The rearrangement uses TRBV5-6 and TRBJ1-3; no reliable D call. This CDR3 region has 14 residues. V was shortened by 0 bases and J by 0 bases, with 4 bases between the two germline ends. The germline V gene encodes CDR1 SGHDT and CDR2 YYEEEE. The CDR3 protein is CASSLGSSGNTIYF. CDR3 DNA sequence: TGTGCCAGCAGCTTGGGGAGCTCTGGAAACACCATATATTTT.

In regard to this clonotype: It may be a read error: a sequence one base away is much more abundant. The chain employs TRBV20-1 and TRBJ2-4; D unresolved. Germline lookup yields CDR1 DFQATT and CDR2 SNEGSKA (reference sequence). Trimming took off 6 bases at V and 10 bases at J, with 19 bases between the two ends. The CDR3 is 13 amino acids. CDR3: CSATETTGKIQYF. The CDR3 nucleotides are TGCAGTGCCACTGAAACCACTGGGAAAATTCAGTACTTC.

This clonotype was observed a handful of times. The rearrangement uses TRBV25-1 and TRBJ1-4; perhaps TRBD1 as D (6 bases). This CDR3 has 13 residues. V lost 5 bases to trimming and J lost 7 bases, with 11 bases between them. The germline gives CDR1 MGHDK, CDR2 SYGVNS. As DNA, the CDR3 is TGTGCCAGCAGTCTGCAGGGGCGTGAAAAACTGTTTTTT. Translating gives CASSLQGREKLFF.

This clonotype was detected ten times or more. The rearrangement joins TRBV5-4 to TRBJ1-6; 8 nucleotides align to TRBD1. CDR1 is SGHNT and CDR2 is YYREEE in the germline V gene (reference sequence). V dropped 5 bases and J dropped 10; count of bases not matched to a gene: 8. The CDR3 spans 14 residues. CDR3: CASRNQGANSPLHF. DNA of the CDR3: TGTGCCAGCAGGAATCAGGGGGCAAACTCACCCCTCCACTTT.

This clonotype was seen many times. The V and J genes are TRBV5-1 and TRBJ2-3; D tentatively fits TRBD1 or TRBD2 (5 bases each). CDR3 length equals 15 residues. V shed 1 base and J shed 3 bases, with 12 bases lying between them. The germline V gene has CDR1 SGHRS and CDR2 YFSETQ. This CDR3 reads CASSLLGDRTDTQYF. The CDR3 nucleotides are TGCGCCAGCAGCTTGCTAGGGGACCGGACAGATACGCAGTATTTT.

This clonotype was recorded many times. The chain joins TRBV5-1 to TRBJ2-7; D not certain. Trimming removed 4 bases at V and 2 bases at J, with 13 bases between. Germline assignment: CDR1 SGHRS and CDR2 YFSETQ. CDR3 size: 14 residues. CDR3 residues: CASSLVGRAYEQYF. The CDR3 coding sequence is TGCGCCAGCAGCCTCGTAGGACGGGCCTACGAGCAGTACTTC.

This clonotype was recorded a few times. Here the CDR3 DNA reads TGTGCCAGCAGCTTAGCCCCAGCCCAGAACACTGAAGCTTTCTTT. This sequence encodes CASSLAPAQNTEAFF. The chain couples TRBV7-9 to TRBJ1-1; D remains ambiguous. The CDR3 loop spans 15 amino acids. V dropped 0 bases and J dropped 1 base, with 9 bases sitting between them. Germline CDR1 and CDR2: SEHNR and FQNEAQ (reference sequence).

The chain has TRBV7-6 and TRBJ1-1, with a possible D match to TRBD1 (6 bases). The CDR3 has 15 amino acids. V was trimmed by 5 bases and J by 5 bases, leaving 18 bases between them. Looked up from germline, CDR1 is SGHVS and CDR2 is FNYEAQ. The CDR3 spells CASSPSGGGGTEAFF. The CDR3 DNA reads TGTGCCAGCAGCCCTAGTGGCGGGGGCGGAACTGAAGCTTTCTTT.

This clonotype was observed many times. V gene TRBV24-1 combines with J gene TRBJ1-5; no firm D call. Germline V lookup: CDR1 KGHDR, CDR2 SFDVKD. V was shortened by 2 bases and J by 2 bases, with 3 bases between the two germline ends. The CDR3 runs 13 residues. CDR3 in DNA: TGTGCCACCAGTGATTCGGGCAATCAGCCCCAGCATTTT. Protein product: CATSDSGNQPQHF.

This clonotype was found many times. The chain employs TRBV7-9 and TRBJ2-7, with 7 positions matching TRBD1. Germline CDR1 and CDR2: SEHNR and FQNEAQ (reference sequence). This CDR3 comprises 14 residues. Trimming cost V 5 bases and J 4 bases; bases outside gene matches: 8. CDR3: CASSTGQPGYEQYF. DNA for the CDR3: TGTGCCAGCAGCACGGGACAGCCGGGGTACGAGCAGTACTTC.